A single sample gave rise to the 11 T cell receptor beta chains below, sequenced in a study of blood T cell repertoires in COVID-19. Only in-frame clones appear in the TCRdb table, and some are missing; sequencing was by immunoSEQ multiplex PCR. Altogether 50,000 to 60,000 clones are present, around nine tenths being singletons, with the ten largest covering about 27%. Sequencing was done on a sample of peripheral blood. The receptor set was obtained from a human donor in a cohort sampled during active COVID-19.

CDR3 amino acids: CAWSDMTGVLNTEAFF. The CDR3 bases are TGTGCCTGGAGCGACATGACAGGCGTATTGAACACTGAAGCTTTCTTT. This chain links TRBV30 with TRBJ1-1; tentatively, D is TRBD1 (6 bases). Trimming stripped 3 bases from V and 0 bases from J, with 17 bases between. CDR3 length: 16 residues. Germline values: CDR1 GTSNPN, CDR2 SVGIG (reference sequence).

Written as DNA, the CDR3 is TGTGCCAGTAGTATTGGCAGGGGCACTGAAGCTTTCTTT. This codes for CASSIGRGTEAFF. This chain links TRBV19 with TRBJ1-1; D might be TRBD1 (6 bases). Germline CDR1 and CDR2: LNHDA and SQIVND (reference sequence). Between the trimmed V and J ends, which lost 3 bases and 4 bases, there was a span of 9 bases. The CDR3 runs 13 residues.

J is TRBJ2-7 and V is TRBV5-1; 11 nucleotides align to TRBD1. This CDR3 has 15 amino acids. The V and J ends lost 1 base and 6 bases, in that order; junction bases with no gene match: 6. From germline, CDR1 is SGHRS and CDR2 YFSETQ. CDR3 sequence reads: CASSLIGQGAGEQYF. CDR3 DNA sequence: TGCGCCAGCAGCTTGATAGGACAGGGGGCTGGCGAGCAGTACTTC.

There are a few counts of this clone. The V gene is TRBV7-9, the J gene TRBJ2-5; D is possibly TRBD1 (7 bases). CDR1 and CDR2 from the germline V gene are SEHNR and FQNEAQ (reference sequence). This CDR3 comprises 15 residues. The V and J ends lost 9 bases and 2 bases respectively, with 19 bases between them. CDR3 in amino acids: CASNNGGRGQETQYF. The CDR3 DNA is TGTGCCAGTAACAACGGGGGCAGGGGGCAAGAGACCCAGTACTTC.

This clone was counted once. The gene calls are TRBV5-1 and TRBJ2-1; 7 bases fit TRBD1. This CDR3 region has 18 residues. V lost 1 base and J lost 2; bases outside the gene matches: 12. The germline CDR1 and CDR2 sequences are SGHRS and YFSETQ. In DNA, the CDR3 is TGCGCCAGCAGCTTGCAAGGGGGCGGGCGACGTGCCTACAATGAGCAGTTCTTC. Amino acids: CASSLQGGGRRAYNEQFF.

V usage is TRBV9 and J usage is TRBJ2-5; 9 bases align to TRBD1. CDR1 and CDR2 from the germline V gene are SGDLS and YYNGEE. The CDR3 loop spans 16 amino acids. Unmatched junction bases numbered 5, after V lost 0 bases and J lost 2 bases. In nucleotides, the CDR3 is TGTGCCAGCAGCGTAGTAGGGACAGGGAGGCAAGAGACCCAGTACTTC. It specifies CASSVVGTGRQETQYF. Full variable domain (missing parts from reference TRBV9 and TRBJ2-5): DSGVTQTPKHLITATGQRVTLRCSPRSGDLSVYWYQQSLDQGLQFLIQYYNGEERAKGNILERFSAQQFPDLHSELNLSSLELGDSALYFCASSVVGTGRQETQYFGPGTRLLVL.

This clone was seen only a few times. The chain uses TRBV19 and TRBJ1-5, with 7 bases aligning to TRBD1. The CDR3 has 14 residues. Germline CDR1 is LNHDA and CDR2 is SQIVND (reference sequence). Losses at the gene ends were 5 bases for V and 4 bases for J; bases not matched to a gene: 5. The DNA of the CDR3 is TGTGCCAGTAGTTTAGGACAGGAGAATCAGCCCCAGCATTTT. Translated, it gives CASSLGQENQPQHF.

V is TRBV27 and J is TRBJ2-3; 7 nucleotides align to TRBD2. Germline V gene sequence: CDR1 MNHEY, CDR2 SMNVEV (reference sequence). This CDR3 has 16 residues. V shed 5 bases and J 1 base; nucleotides not matched to a gene: 9. The CDR3 region has the DNA TGTGCCAGCAGTACCCCTTCGAGCGGGGGCACAGATACGCAGTATTTT. It translates to CASSTPSSGGTDTQYF.

About this clone itself: This sample also contains other DNA sequences that code for the same CDR3. The CDR3: CAWSVQGGAGNQPQHF. The CDR3 DNA is TGTGCCTGGAGTGTGCAGGGAGGGGCAGGCAATCAGCCCCAGCATTTT. The V gene is TRBV30, the J gene TRBJ1-5, with D perhaps matching TRBD1 (5 bases). CDR1 is GTSNPN, CDR2 SVGIG, per germline (reference sequence). V was pared by 0 bases and J by 2 bases, with 14 bases between. The length of the CDR3 is 16 residues.

The CDR3 sequence: CATKDIITEAFF. CDR3 nucleotide sequence: TGTGCCACCAAAGACATCATCACTGAAGCTTTCTTT. The chain links TRBV6-5 to TRBJ1-1; no definite D call. Germline V gene data show CDR1 as MNHEY and CDR2 as SVGAGI. V dropped 10 bases and J dropped 4 bases, with 13 bases sitting between them. The CDR3 has 12 residues.

The gene calls are TRBV7-9 and TRBJ2-3; TRBD2 agrees at 8 bases. Germline CDR1 and CDR2: SEHNR and FQNEAQ (reference sequence). The ends lost 1 base at V and 3 bases at J; junction bases unmatched: 6. There are 16 residues in the CDR3. The CDR3 DNA is TGTGCCAGCAGCTTAGGATCGGCGGGAGGAACAGATACGCAGTATTTT. Amino acid sequence: CASSLGSAGGTDTQYF. Combining the CDR3 with reference TRBV7-9 and TRBJ2-3 gives the whole variable domain DTGVSQNPRHKITKRGQNVTFRCDPISEHNRLYWYRQTLGQGPEFLTYFQNEAQLEKSRLLSDRFSAERPKGSFSTLEIQRTEQGDSAMYLCASSLGSAGGTDTQYFGPGTRLTVL.